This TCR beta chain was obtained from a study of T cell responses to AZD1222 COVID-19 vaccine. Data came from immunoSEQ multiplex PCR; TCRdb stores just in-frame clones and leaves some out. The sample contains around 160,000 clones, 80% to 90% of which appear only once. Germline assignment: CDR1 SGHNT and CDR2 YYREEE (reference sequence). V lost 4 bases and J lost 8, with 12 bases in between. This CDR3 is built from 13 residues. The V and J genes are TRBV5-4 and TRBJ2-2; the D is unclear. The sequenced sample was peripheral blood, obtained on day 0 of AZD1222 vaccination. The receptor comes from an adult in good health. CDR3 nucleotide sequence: TGTGCCAGCAGCCCAGGCGTGGAGGGGGAGCTGTTTTTT. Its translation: CASSPGVEGELFF.